The rows below give T cell receptor beta chains drawn from one sample of a study of blood T cell repertoires in COVID-19. TCRdb keeps only in-frame clones here, not all; method: immunoSEQ multiplex PCR. The table includes roughly 330,000 clones, approximately 87% detected once. The sequencing sample was made of peripheral blood. These receptors were obtained from a woman aged 50 to 65 with active or convalescent COVID-19. The CDR3 runs from the conserved cysteine through the conserved F or W. D genes are given only for firm matches. The size of a clone is reported for some rows only, either as once, few or many, or as a class for expanded clones.

>.|.|TRBJ1-4|TRBV2
CASSELPGEKLFF
TGTGCCAGCAGTGAGCTGCCGGGGGAAAAACTGTTTTTT
>TRBD1|.|TRBJ2-7|TRBV30
CAWGYRDREYYEQYF
TGTGCCTGGGGGTACCGGGACAGGGAGTACTACGAGCAGTACTTC
>.|.|TRBJ1-2|TRBV5-1
CASRTFGVGYTF
TGCGCCAGCAGAACCTTCGGGGTAGGCTACACCTTC
>TRBD1|.|TRBJ2-1|TRBV6-2/TRBV6-3
CASSYTSGTGVYNEQFF
TGTGCCAGCAGTTACACGTCCGGGACAGGGGTATACAATGAGCAGTTCTTC
>.|.|TRBJ2-3|TRBV16
CASSQTQGSTQYF
TGTGCCAGCAGCCAGACCCAGGGTAGTACGCAGTATTTT
>TRBD2|.|TRBJ2-1|TRBV7-2
CASSPSGAGVGNEQFF
TGTGCCAGCAGCCCCAGTGGGGCGGGAGTAGGGAATGAGCAGTTCTTC
>TRBD1|.|TRBJ1-1|TRBV9
CASSVSGQGATEAFF
TGTGCCAGCAGCGTATCAGGTCAGGGGGCGACTGAAGCTTTCTTT
>TRBD1|.|TRBJ1-2|TRBV30
CAWSIGRGFGGYTF
TGTGCCTGGAGTATCGGCAGGGGGTTTGGAGGCTACACCTTC
>.|.|TRBJ1-2|TRBV15
CATSERGQWGGADGYTF
TGTGCCACCAGCGAGCGGGGGCAGTGGGGGGGTGCGGATGGCTACACCTTC
>.|.|TRBJ2-1|TRBV10-3
CAISESVRPSENNEQFF
TGTGCCATCAGTGAGTCCGTCCGGCCTAGCGAAAACAATGAGCAGTTCTTC
>TRBD2|.|TRBJ2-3|TRBV20-1
CSASRTSGVSDTQYF
TGCAGTGCTAGTAGGACTAGCGGGGTTAGTGATACGCAGTATTTT
>TRBD1|.|TRBJ1-4|TRBV7-9
CASSSGDRGGSSEKLFF
TGTGCCAGCAGCTCGGGTGACAGGGGAGGGTCGAGTGAAAAACTGTTTTTT
>.|.|TRBJ2-7|TRBV5-6
CASRTTGSYEQYF
TGTGCCAGCAGAACGACAGGCTCCTACGAGCAGTACTTC
>TRBD2|.|TRBJ2-7|TRBV6-5
CASSYSGSPVGQYF
TGTGCCAGCAGCTATAGCGGGAGCCCGGTAGGGCAGTACTTC
>.|once|TRBJ1-6|TRBV28
CASRTAYNSPLHF
TGTGCCAGCCGGACAGCCTATAATTCACCCCTCCACTTT
>TRBD1|.|TRBJ1-2|TRBV10-3
CAISAPTGGGYTF
TGTGCCATCAGCGCCCCGACAGGGGGCGGCTACACCTTC
>TRBD1|.|TRBJ2-1|TRBV28
CASRLQGPWGHEQFF
TGTGCCAGCAGACTACAGGGGCCTTGGGGTCATGAGCAGTTCTTC
>.|.|TRBJ2-3|TRBV4-3
CASSQDLRFTDTQYF
TGCGCCAGCAGCCAAGATTTGCGGTTCACAGATACGCAGTATTTT
>TRBD1|.|TRBJ2-2|TRBV4-1
CASSQVFPRTGRGTGELFF
TGCGCCAGCAGCCAAGTTTTTCCCCGGACAGGGCGCGGCACCGGGGAGCTGTTTTTT
>.|.|TRBJ2-7|TRBV30
CALTSGIYEQYF
TGTGCCCTTACGTCGGGGATCTACGAGCAGTACTTC
>.|.|TRBJ1-1|TRBV6-5
CASSPGEANEAFF
TGTGCCAGCAGTCCGGGAGAAGCGAATGAAGCTTTCTTT
>.|.|TRBJ2-3|TRBV27
CASSWTQSTDTQYF
TGTGCCAGCAGTTGGACTCAAAGCACAGATACGCAGTATTTT
>.|.|TRBJ1-1|TRBV24-1
CATSPRGGGNTEAFF
TGTGCCACCAGTCCCCGGGGAGGGGGGAACACTGAAGCTTTCTTT
>.|.|TRBJ1-5|TRBV9
CASSITGKGQPQHF
TGTGCCAGCAGCATTACAGGAAAGGGTCAGCCCCAGCATTTT
>.|.|TRBJ2-3|TRBV2
CASIIPSSTDTQYF
TGTGCCAGCATAATTCCTTCTAGCACAGATACGCAGTATTTT
>.|.|TRBJ1-5|TRBV6-1
CASSEVPPGHLYQPQHF
TGTGCCAGCAGTGAAGTGCCTCCGGGACACCTTTATCAGCCCCAGCATTTT
>.|.|TRBJ1-4|TRBV6-6
CASRPGGFEKLFF
TGTGCCAGCAGACCCGGAGGGTTTGAAAAACTGTTTTTT
>.|.|TRBJ2-2|TRBV6-5
CASSYEGAGELFF
TGTGCCAGCAGTTACGAGGGGGCCGGGGAGCTGTTTTTT
>.|.|TRBJ1-1|TRBV4-2
CASSQDVLVNTEAFF
TGTGCCAGCAGTCAAGATGTTCTTGTAAACACTGAAGCTTTCTTT
>.|.|TRBJ2-2|TRBV19
CASSIGHKNTGELFF
TGTGCCAGTAGTATTGGACATAAGAACACCGGGGAGCTGTTTTTT
>.|once|TRBJ1-1|TRBV19
CASSIDRYRTWNTEAFF
TGTGCCAGTAGTATAGATCGATATCGGACTTGGAACACTGAAGCTTTCTTT
>TRBD1|.|TRBJ2-7|TRBV4-1
CASSQVFSGTGPHEQYF
TGCGCCAGCAGCCAAGTATTCTCTGGGACAGGACCCCACGAGCAGTACTTC
>TRBD1|.|TRBJ1-2|TRBV5-4
CASSLAGQQIYGYTF
TGTGCCAGCAGCTTGGCGGGACAGCAGATTTATGGCTACACCTTC
>TRBD2|once|TRBJ2-7|TRBV6-6
CASSRGLAGGRIYEQYF
TGTGCCAGCAGTCGCGGACTAGCGGGAGGGAGGATTTACGAGCAGTACTTC
>TRBD1|.|TRBJ2-5|TRBV25-1
CASSEARGPETQYF
TGTGCCAGCAGTGAGGCCAGGGGGCCAGAGACCCAGTACTTC